This TCR beta chain was sequenced for a study of blood T cell repertoires in COVID-19. Turning to the study itself: PBMCs, B-cell-depleted T cells, or T cells were the source of the cDNA or gDNA that made up the material.

Authors' data handling: Amplifying reference gene primers gave estimates of nucleated cell counts. Assay used: immunoSEQ multiplex PCR; TCRdb lists only in-frame clones, some missing. The V and J calls and clone size are taken from that table; D and trimming were inferred from the DNA. Here the sample spans approximately 120,000 clones, about four fifths being singletons. Trimming left V 3 bases short and J 5 bases short, with 4 bases between. The CDR3 contains 11 residues. The clonotype originates from a man older than 75 with active or convalescent COVID-19. The specimen was peripheral blood. The chain uses TRBV12-3 or TRBV12-4 and TRBJ2-5; D gene uncertain. CDR3 residues: CASSFQETQYF. For the CDR3, the DNA is TGTGCCAGCAGTTTCCAGGAGACCCAGTACTTC.